The 10 T cell receptor beta chains presented below share a single source sample, sequenced in a study of blood T cells in healthy people across ages. Alongside a J-beta primer mix, a sample-barcoded 5' primer served in a second PCR lasting about 7 to 11 cycles. One entry per CDR3 protein results from TCRdb running MiXCR on the 5' RACE reads. The table shows over 600,000 distinct CDR3 sequences, with 21% occurring only once. Sequencing was carried out using blood. These receptors were obtained from a man between 65 and 80 years old in good health.

V gene TRBV4-1 combines with J gene TRBJ2-3, with D maybe TRBD1 (5 bases). From germline, CDR1 is MGHRA and CDR2 YSYEKL. Trimming shortened V by 0 bases and J by 6 bases, and 13 bases separated the two germline ends. This CDR3 is 15 amino acids long. The CDR3 sequence is CASSQDQGSFDTQYF. DNA for the CDR3: TGCGCCAGCAGCCAAGATCAGGGAAGCTTCGATACGCAGTATTTT.

This clonotype was seen more than once but under ten times. V usage is TRBV7-3 and J usage is TRBJ2-2, with TRBD2 as a possible D gene (5 bases). The V end lost 5 bases, the J end lost 0 bases, and 10 bases lay between the germline ends. Germline lookup yields CDR1 SGHTA and CDR2 FQGTGA. CDR3 size: 15 residues. Here the CDR3 DNA reads TGTGCCAGCAGCGTTGAGGGAACGAACACCGGGGAGCTGTTTTTT. It specifies CASSVEGTNTGELFF.

This sequence joins TRBV4-1 and TRBJ2-3, with unresolved D. The germline CDR1 and CDR2 sequences are MGHRA and YSYEKL. The germline V and J ends were trimmed by 2 bases and 1 base, with 16 bases remaining between them. There are 17 residues in the CDR3. The CDR3 nucleotides are TGCGCCAGCAGCCAATATGGGAAATCCGTGGGCACAGATACGCAGTATTTT. It codes for CASSQYGKSVGTDTQYF.

This clonotype was seen a single time. The chain couples TRBV20-1 to TRBJ1-1; 7 nucleotides line up with TRBD1. The CDR3 has 15 residues. Trimming at V came to 2 bases and at J to 0 bases, leaving 6 bases not matched to a gene. From germline, CDR1 is DFQATT and CDR2 SNEGSKA (reference sequence). The CDR3 bases are TGCAGTGCTAGACCCGTGACAGGGTTGAACACTGAAGCTTTCTTT. This translates into CSARPVTGLNTEAFF.

The table lists this clonotype with many counts. Here the CDR3 DNA reads TGTGCCAGCAGCTTAGTGGCAGGGGGTGGGCAAGAGACCCAGTACTTC. It yields the protein CASSLVAGGGQETQYF. The rearrangement links TRBV7-8 to TRBJ2-5; 7 nucleotides line up with TRBD1. CDR3 length: 16 amino acids. V was clipped by 1 base and J by 2 bases; unmatched bases: 7. Germline loops: CDR1 SGHVS, CDR2 FQNEAQ.

V is TRBV7-2 and J is TRBJ2-3, with 9 bases lining up with TRBD2. Trimming cost V 5 bases and J 6 bases; bases outside gene matches: 6. Germline CDR1 is SGHTA and CDR2 is FQGNSA. This CDR3 is 14 amino acids long. CDR3 DNA: TGTGCCAGCAGCCGACTAGCGGCGCGGGATACGCAGTATTTT. It encodes CASSRLAARDTQYF.

This clonotype came up a few times. An end of the junction differs from the germline gene, which may be a read error. The J gene is TRBJ2-5, the V gene TRBV4-3; D not resolved. The germline V gene has CDR1 LGHNA and CDR2 YSLEER. The CDR3 sequence is 13 residues long. The CDR3 nucleotides read TGCGCCAGCAGCCAAGATCATCAAGAGGCCCAGTACTTC. It yields the protein CASSQDHQEAQYF.

The chain uses TRBV12-3 or TRBV12-4 and TRBJ2-1; 8 positions match TRBD2. V dropped 8 bases and J dropped 5; count of bases not matched to a gene: 8. This CDR3 comprises 14 residues. The DNA of the CDR3 is TGTGCCAGCCGGTTTAGCGGGACCCACAATGAGCAGTTCTTC. Translation gives CASRFSGTHNEQFF.

To note about this clonotype: A much larger clone differs by one base, so this may be a read error. The gene calls are TRBV20-1 and TRBJ2-3; D is ambiguous. Germline loops: CDR1 DFQATT, CDR2 SNEGSKA (reference sequence). There are 12 residues in the CDR3. Trimming left V 4 bases short and J 4 bases short, with 9 bases between. CDR3 region: CSATRTSDTQYF. CDR3 bases: TGCAGTGCTACCCGGACCTCAGATACGCAGTATTTT.

This sequence joins TRBV12-3 or TRBV12-4 and TRBJ1-1, with 8 bases matching TRBD1. The CDR3 is made up of 13 amino acids. V shed 6 bases and J 4 bases; nucleotides not matched to a gene: 4. The chain's CDR3 is CASSDGQGTEAFF. The CDR3 DNA is TGTGCCAGCAGCGACGGACAGGGCACTGAAGCTTTCTTT.